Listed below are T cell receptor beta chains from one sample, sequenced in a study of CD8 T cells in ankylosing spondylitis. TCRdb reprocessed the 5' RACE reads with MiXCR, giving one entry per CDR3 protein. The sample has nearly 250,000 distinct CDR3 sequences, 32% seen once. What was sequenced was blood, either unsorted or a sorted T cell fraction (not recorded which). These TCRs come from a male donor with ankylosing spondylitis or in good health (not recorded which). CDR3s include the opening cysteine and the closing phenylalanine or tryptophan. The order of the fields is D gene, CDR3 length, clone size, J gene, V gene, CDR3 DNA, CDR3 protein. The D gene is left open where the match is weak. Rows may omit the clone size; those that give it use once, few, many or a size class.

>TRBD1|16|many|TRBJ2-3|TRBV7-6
TGTGCCAGCAGCTTGGGGCCAACAGGGGGCGGAGATACGCAGTATTTT
CASSLGPTGGGDTQYF
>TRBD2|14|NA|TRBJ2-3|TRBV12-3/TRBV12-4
TGTGCCAGCAGGGTAGCGGGGTGGGCAGATACGCAGTATTTT
CASRVAGWADTQYF
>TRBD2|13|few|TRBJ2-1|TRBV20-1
TGCAGTGCCAGGACTAGCGGGGGGGCTGAGCAGTTCTTC
CSARTSGGAEQFF
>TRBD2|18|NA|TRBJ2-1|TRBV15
TGTGCCACCAGCAGAGATGGGCCCCGACTAGCGGATTACAATGAGCAGTTCTTC
CATSRDGPRLADYNEQFF
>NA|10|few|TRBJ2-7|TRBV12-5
TGTGCTAGTAGGGGCTACGAGCAGTACTTC
CASRGYEQYF
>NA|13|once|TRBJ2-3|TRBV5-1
TGCGCCAGCAGCGGGCAACTCACAGATACGCAGTATTTT
CASSGQLTDTQYF
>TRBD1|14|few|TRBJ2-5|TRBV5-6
TGTGCCAGTACGGCCGGGACAGGGAAAGAGACCCAGTACTTC
CASTAGTGKETQYF
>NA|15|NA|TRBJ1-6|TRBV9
TGTGCCAGCAGCCCCTCACAGGGCTATAATTCACCCCTCCACTTT
CASSPSQGYNSPLHF
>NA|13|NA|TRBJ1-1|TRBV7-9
TGTGCCAGCAGCTTACTAGTACAGATTGAAGCTTTCTTT
CASSLLVQIEAFF
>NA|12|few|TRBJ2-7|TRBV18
TGTGCCAGCTCACCGTCGAACTACGAGCAGTACTTC
CASSPSNYEQYF
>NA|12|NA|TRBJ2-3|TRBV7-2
TGTGCCGGGAGCCCTAGCACAGATACGCAGTATTTT
CAGSPSTDTQYF
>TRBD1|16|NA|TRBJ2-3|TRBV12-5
TGTGCTAGTGGTTCCGCAGGGGGCGTGAGGACAGATACGCAGTATTTT
CASGSAGGVRTDTQYF
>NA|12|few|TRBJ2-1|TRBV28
TGTGCCAGCAGTTTACGGGTGGATGAGCAGTTCTTC
CASSLRVDEQFF
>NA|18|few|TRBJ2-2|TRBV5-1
TGCGCCAGCAGCTGGAACCAGGGGGAGGCTTCGAACACCGGGGAGCTGTTTTTT
CASSWNQGEASNTGELFF
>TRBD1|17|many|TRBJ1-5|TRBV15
TGTGCCACCAGCAGAGATCCGCCGGGACAGGGGGATCAGCCCCAGCATTTT
CATSRDPPGQGDQPQHF
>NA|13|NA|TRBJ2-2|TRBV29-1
TGCAGCGTTCTGCCCTATAACACCGGGGAGCTGTTTTTT
CSVLPYNTGELFF
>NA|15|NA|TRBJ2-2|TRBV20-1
TGCAGTGCTAGAGATCGAACAGGGCACACCGGGGAGCTGTTTTTT
CSARDRTGHTGELFF
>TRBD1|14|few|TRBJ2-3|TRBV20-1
TGCAGTGGCCTAAGGGACAGGGGGCCAGATACGCAGTATTTT
CSGLRDRGPDTQYF
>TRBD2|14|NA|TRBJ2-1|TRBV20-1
TGCAGTGCCCACGTTGGCGGGGGGTACAATGAGCAGTTCTTC
CSAHVGGGYNEQFF
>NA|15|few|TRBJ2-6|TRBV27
TGTGCCAGCGCAATCAGGACCTCTGGGGCCAACGTCCTGACTTTC
CASAIRTSGANVLTF
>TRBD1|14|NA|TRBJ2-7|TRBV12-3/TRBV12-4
TGTGCCAGCAGTTTCGGGGACAGGGGGCTCGAGCAGTACTTC
CASSFGDRGLEQYF
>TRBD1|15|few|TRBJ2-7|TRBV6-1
TGTGCCAGCAGTCCTAGCCGGGACAGCCTTATAGAGCAGTACTTC
CASSPSRDSLIEQYF
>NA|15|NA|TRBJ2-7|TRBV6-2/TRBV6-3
TGTGCCAGCAGCCCGGTAACAGGGAGATTCGACGAGCAGTACTTC
CASSPVTGRFDEQYF
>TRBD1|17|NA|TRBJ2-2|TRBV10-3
TGTGCCACCGCCTTCGTACAGGGGGCGGGCGACACCGGGGAGCTGTTTTTT
CATAFVQGAGDTGELFF
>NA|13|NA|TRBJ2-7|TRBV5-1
TGCGCCAGCAGCTTGGTGCCCCCTCGGGAGCAGTACTTC
CASSLVPPREQYF
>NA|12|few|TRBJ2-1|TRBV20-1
TGCAGTGCTAGAGATGGGGACCACACACAGTTCTTC
CSARDGDHTQFF
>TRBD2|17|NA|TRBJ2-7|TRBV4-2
TGTGCCAGCAGCCAAGTTGCCCAGCGGGGGGGCGGATACGAGCAGTACTTC
CASSQVAQRGGGYEQYF
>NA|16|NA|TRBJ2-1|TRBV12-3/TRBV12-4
TGTGCCAGCAGTTTACAACAGGGACCTTATTACAATGAGCAGTTCTTC
CASSLQQGPYYNEQFF
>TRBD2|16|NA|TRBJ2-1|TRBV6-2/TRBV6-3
TGTGCCAGCAGTTACGTGACTAGCGGGAGCTACAATGAGCAGTTCTTC
CASSYVTSGSYNEQFF
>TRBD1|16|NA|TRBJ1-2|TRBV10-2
TGCGCCAGCACCGTCCCGGGACAGGGCACTAACTATGGCTACACCTTC
CASTVPGQGTNYGYTF
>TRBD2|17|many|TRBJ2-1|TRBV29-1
TGCAGCGTTGGTTTGCTAGCGGAGAACAACGTAGTGAATGAGCAGTTCTTC
CSVGLLAENNVVNEQFF
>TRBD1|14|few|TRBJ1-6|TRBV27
TGTGCCAGCCGAAACAGGGGCTATAATTCACCCCTCCACTTT
CASRNRGYNSPLHF
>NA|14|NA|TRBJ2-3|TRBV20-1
TGCAGTGCTAGAGAGGGTAGCGGCTCAGATACGCAGTATTTT
CSAREGSGSDTQYF
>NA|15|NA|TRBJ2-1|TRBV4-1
TGCGCCAGCAGCCAACTAGGGACGCAATACAATGAGCAGTTCTTC
CASSQLGTQYNEQFF
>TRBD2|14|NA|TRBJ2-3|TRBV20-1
TGCAGTGCTAGCCGAAGCGGGGGGGAAGATACGCAGTATTTT
CSASRSGGEDTQYF
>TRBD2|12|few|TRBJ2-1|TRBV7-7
TGTGCTAGCAGCTCCCCGGGAGGGTATAAGTTCTTC
CASSSPGGYKFF
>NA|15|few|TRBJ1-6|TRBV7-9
TGTGCCAGCAGCTTATCGGGAGGGGGAGCTTCACCCCTCCACTTT
CASSLSGGGASPLHF
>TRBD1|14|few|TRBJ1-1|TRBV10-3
TGTGCCATCAGTGAGGAACTACAGGGGACTGAAGCTTTCTTT
CAISEELQGTEAFF
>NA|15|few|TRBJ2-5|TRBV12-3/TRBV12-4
TGTGCCAGCAGTATGTGGGTGGGGGGCCAAGAGACCCAGTACTTC
CASSMWVGGQETQYF
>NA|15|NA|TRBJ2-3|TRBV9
TGTGCCAGCAGCCCTCGCAGGGGCAGGGCAGATACGCAGTATTTT
CASSPRRGRADTQYF
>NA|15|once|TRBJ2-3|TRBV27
TGTGCCAGCAGTCCTACTGGAGGGAGCACCGATACGCAGTATTTT
CASSPTGGSTDTQYF
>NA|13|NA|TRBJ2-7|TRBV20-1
TGCAGTGCTAGAGGGGCAGGATTCTACGAGCAGTACTTC
CSARGAGFYEQYF
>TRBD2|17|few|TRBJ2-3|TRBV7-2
TGTGCCAGCAGCTTCCTAGCGGTAACTTCTAGCACAGATACGCAGTATTTT
CASSFLAVTSSTDTQYF
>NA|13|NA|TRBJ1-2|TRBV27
TGTGCCAGCAGTCCGGGGCGCGTCTATGGCTACACCTTC
CASSPGRVYGYTF
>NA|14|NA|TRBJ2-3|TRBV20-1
TGCAGTGCTAGAGTGGCGGCGAGCACAGATACGCAGTATTTT
CSARVAASTDTQYF
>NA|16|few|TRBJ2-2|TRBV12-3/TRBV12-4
TGTGCCAGCAGTTTTGGGCGGATTTTCAACACCGGGGAGCTGTTTTTT
CASSFGRIFNTGELFF
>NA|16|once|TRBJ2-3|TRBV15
TGTGCCACCAGCTCCAGACAGGTCGGGGAATCAGATACACAGTATTTT
CATSSRQVGESDTQYF
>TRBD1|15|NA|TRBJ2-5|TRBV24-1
TGTGCCACCAGTGACCCGGGACAGAAGCAAGAGACCCAGTACTTC
CATSDPGQKQETQYF
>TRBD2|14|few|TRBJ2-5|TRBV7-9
TGTGCCAGCAGAACACCTAGCGGGGAAGAGACCCAGTACTTC
CASRTPSGEETQYF
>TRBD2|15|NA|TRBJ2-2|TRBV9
TGTGCCAGCAGCGGCGGGGGAACGAACACCGGGGAGCTGTTTTTT
CASSGGGTNTGELFF
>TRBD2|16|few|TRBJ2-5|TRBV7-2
TGTGCCAGCAGCTGGGCGGGGAGGGCCCACCAAGAGACCCAGTACTTC
CASSWAGRAHQETQYF